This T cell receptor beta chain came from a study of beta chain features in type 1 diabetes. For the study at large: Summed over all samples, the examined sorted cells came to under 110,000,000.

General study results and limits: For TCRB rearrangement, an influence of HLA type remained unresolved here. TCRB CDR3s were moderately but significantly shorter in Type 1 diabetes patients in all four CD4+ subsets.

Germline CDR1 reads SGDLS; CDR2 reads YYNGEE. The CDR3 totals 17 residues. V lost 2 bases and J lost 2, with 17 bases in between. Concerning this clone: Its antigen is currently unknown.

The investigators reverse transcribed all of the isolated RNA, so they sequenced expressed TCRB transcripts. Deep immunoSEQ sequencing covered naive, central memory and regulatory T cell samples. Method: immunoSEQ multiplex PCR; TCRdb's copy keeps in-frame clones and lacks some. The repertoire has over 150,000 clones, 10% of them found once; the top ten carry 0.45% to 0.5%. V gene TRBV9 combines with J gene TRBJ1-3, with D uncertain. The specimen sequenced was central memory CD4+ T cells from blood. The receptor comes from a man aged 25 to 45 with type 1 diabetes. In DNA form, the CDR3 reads TGTGCCAGCAGCGTTAGGTCCCGTGCCGGGACTGGAAACACCATATATTTT. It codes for CASSVRSRAGTGNTIYF.